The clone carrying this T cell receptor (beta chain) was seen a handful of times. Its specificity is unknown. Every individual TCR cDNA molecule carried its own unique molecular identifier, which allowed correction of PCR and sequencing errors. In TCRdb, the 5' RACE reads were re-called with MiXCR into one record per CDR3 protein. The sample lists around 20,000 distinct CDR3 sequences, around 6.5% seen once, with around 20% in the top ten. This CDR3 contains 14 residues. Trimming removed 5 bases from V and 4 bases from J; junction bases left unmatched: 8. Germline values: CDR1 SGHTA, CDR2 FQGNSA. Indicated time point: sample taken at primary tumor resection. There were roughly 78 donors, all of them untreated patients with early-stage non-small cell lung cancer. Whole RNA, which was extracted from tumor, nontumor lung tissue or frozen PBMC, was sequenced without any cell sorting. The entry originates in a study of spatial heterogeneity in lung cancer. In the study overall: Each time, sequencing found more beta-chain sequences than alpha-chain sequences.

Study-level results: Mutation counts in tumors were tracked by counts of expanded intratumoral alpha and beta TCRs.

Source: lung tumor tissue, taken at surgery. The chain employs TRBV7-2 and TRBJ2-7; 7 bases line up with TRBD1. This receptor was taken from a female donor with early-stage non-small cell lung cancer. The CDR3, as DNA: TGTGCCAGCAGCGAGGGGACAGAGATATACGAGCAGTACTTC. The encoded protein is CASSEGTEIYEQYF.